One and the same sample provided the 13 T cell receptor beta chains below, sequenced in a study of CD8 T cells in ankylosing spondylitis. Using its own MiXCR run on the 5' RACE reads, TCRdb lists one record per CDR3 protein. Of tens of thousands of distinct CDR3 sequences listed, about 11% are singletons. The material sequenced was blood, either unsorted or a sorted T cell fraction (not recorded which). The source is a male donor with ankylosing spondylitis or in good health (not recorded which).

The sample holds many counts of this clonotype. V and J are TRBV12-3 or TRBV12-4 and TRBJ2-5; D gene unclear. The CDR3 has 13 residues. V dropped 7 bases and J dropped 4 bases, with 13 bases sitting between them. The CDR3 nucleotides read TGTGCCAGCACCCCGGGTAGGATAGAGACCCAGTACTTC. Translated: CASTPGRIETQYF.

This clonotype was picked up a small number of times. The chain has TRBV6-1 and TRBJ1-2; D might be TRBD1 (5 bases). This CDR3 contains 15 residues. V was clipped by 3 bases and J by 5 bases, with 16 bases between them. The germline CDR1 and CDR2 sequences are MNHNS and SASEGT. This CDR3 is CASSESMGQGYGYTF. The CDR3 DNA reads as TGTGCCAGCAGTGAGTCGATGGGGCAGGGATATGGCTACACCTTC.

In its sample, this clonotype was seen a few times. This rearrangement joins TRBV29-1 to TRBJ2-7; TRBD2 might be the D (5 bases). The V gene's germline CDR1 is SQVTM and CDR2 ANQGSEA. The CDR3 is 13 amino acids. V lost 5 bases and J lost 1, with 12 bases in between. The CDR3 here is CSVYGGISYEQYF. The CDR3 DNA sequence: TGCAGCGTTTATGGAGGAATTTCCTACGAGCAGTACTTC.

The chain uses TRBV4-1 and TRBJ1-6; possible D gene TRBD1, 6 bases. CDR1 MGHRA and CDR2 YSYEKL come from the germline V gene. This CDR3 is built from 16 residues. Trimming cost V 0 bases and J 9 bases, with 15 bases left between them. The chain's CDR3 is CASSQEAGAAPSPLHF. Here the CDR3 DNA reads TGCGCCAGCAGCCAAGAGGCGGGGGCCGCTCCTTCACCCCTCCACTTT.

The sample holds many counts of this clonotype. V is TRBV29-1 and J is TRBJ2-5; possibly TRBD1 for D (5 bases). The germline V gene encodes CDR1 SQVTM and CDR2 ANQGSEA. The CDR3 consists of 12 residues. The V end was cut by 4 bases, the J end by 5 bases, with 11 bases between. DNA of the CDR3: TGCAGCGTTGTGACAGTTGGGGAGACCCAGTACTTC. It translates to CSVVTVGETQYF.

This clonotype was recorded many times. The chain uses TRBV19 and TRBJ2-2; no reliable D call. The CDR3 consists of 14 residues. Germline CDR1 LNHDA, CDR2 SQIVND (reference sequence). Trimming cost V 3 bases and J 2 bases, with 7 bases left between them. The chain's CDR3 is CASSIGVNTGELFF. The CDR3 DNA reads TGTGCCAGTAGTATCGGAGTAAACACCGGGGAGCTGTTTTTT.

V and J are TRBV3-1 and TRBJ1-6; tentatively, D is TRBD1 (5 bases). Germline CDR1 LGHDT, CDR2 YNNKEL (reference sequence). V was trimmed by 3 bases and J by 1 base, leaving 7 bases between them. This CDR3 is built from 15 residues. CDR3 in DNA: TGTGCCAGCAGCCAGGGGGTGTCCTATAATTCACCCCTCCACTTT. It codes for CASSQGVSYNSPLHF.

Note on this clonotype: One end of the junction is discordant with germline, which a read error may explain. V usage is TRBV20-1 and J usage is TRBJ2-7; perhaps TRBD1 as D (5 bases). Germline CDR1 and CDR2: DFQATT and SNEGSKA (reference sequence). CDR3 length: 14 amino acids. The CDR3 sequence: CSARDRPTGYAQYF. The CDR3 nucleotides read TGCAGTGCTAGAGATCGGCCTACAGGCTACGCGCAGTACTTC.

This clonotype was counted many times. This rearrangement joins TRBV5-1 to TRBJ1-1; maybe TRBD1 (6 bases). The CDR3 is 17 residues long. Trimming stripped 0 bases from V and 1 base from J, with 16 bases between. The V gene's germline CDR1 is SGHRS and CDR2 YFSETQ. DNA for the CDR3: TGCGCCAGCAGCTTGGCTGGTTTAGGGGGAGGGAACACTGAAGCTTTCTTT. Translated: CASSLAGLGGGNTEAFF.

This chain links TRBV5-1 with TRBJ2-7; TRBD1 matches at 11 bases. Germline assignment: CDR1 SGHRS and CDR2 YFSETQ. This CDR3 has 13 amino acids. J gave up 5 bases and V 10 bases, and 8 bases lay outside the gene matches. CDR3 sequence reads: CAEDRGLSNEQYF. CDR3 bases: TGCGCCGAGGACAGGGGGCTTTCTAACGAGCAGTACTTC. Filled out from reference TRBV5-1 and TRBJ2-7, the complete variable domain reads KAGVTQTPRYLIKTRGQQVTLSCSPISGHRSVSWYQQTPGQGLQFLFEYFSETQRNKGNFPGRFSGRQFSNSRSEMNVSTLELGDSALYLCAEDRGLSNEQYFGPGTRLTVT.

This clonotype occurred many times. This sequence joins TRBV20-1 and TRBJ2-3, with D possibly being TRBD1 or TRBD2 (6 bases each). V was cut by 5 bases and J by 2 bases, with 14 bases left in between. Germline V lookup: CDR1 DFQATT, CDR2 SNEGSKA (reference sequence). This CDR3 is 14 amino acids long. DNA of the CDR3: TGCAGTGCTGCCAAGGGGGGTTACACAGATACGCAGTATTTT. It encodes CSAAKGGYTDTQYF.

This clonotype occurred many times. V usage is TRBV7-9 and J usage is TRBJ1-6; 7 bases agree with TRBD1. The CDR3 contains 14 residues. After removal of 3 bases from V and 10 bases from J, the junction contained 6 bases not matched to a gene. CDR1 SEHNR and CDR2 FQNEAQ come from the germline V gene (reference sequence). DNA for the CDR3: TGTGCCAGCAGCTTCCGGGACAGCGGCTCACCCCTCCACTTT. As protein: CASSFRDSGSPLHF.

This clonotype was seen at least ten times. CDR3 loop: CASSTTSGRTDTQYF. CDR3 nucleotides: TGCGCCAGCAGCACGACTAGCGGGCGCACAGATACGCAGTATTTT. The chain has TRBV5-1 and TRBJ2-3, with 10 bases that match TRBD2. The CDR3 runs to 15 residues. Trimming cost V 4 bases and J 1 base; bases outside gene matches: 3. The germline V gene has CDR1 SGHRS and CDR2 YFSETQ.